The 29 T cell receptor beta chains in this list originate from one sample, sequenced in a study of blood T cell repertoires in COVID-19. Here immunoSEQ multiplex PCR was the method, and the copy in TCRdb shows in-frame clones only, minus some. The sample lists about 120,000 clones; roughly 80% were seen once. Sequences were obtained from peripheral blood. The source of these receptors is a human donor in a cohort sampled during active COVID-19.

This clone came up a few times. The chain employs TRBV7-9 and TRBJ1-6; the match to TRBD1 covers 7 bases. The V segment lost 6 bases and the J segment 5 bases; nucleotides outside the gene matches: 13. The CDR3 totals 17 residues. Germline V gives CDR1 SEHNR, CDR2 FQNEAQ (reference sequence). The CDR3 protein is CASRPQGPAGDNSPLHF. The CDR3 nucleotides are TGTGCCAGCAGACCACAGGGGCCCGCCGGGGATAATTCACCCCTCCACTTT.

The V call is TRBV4-3, the J call TRBJ2-5; TRBD2 is a possible D gene (5 bases). Germline CDR1 and CDR2: LGHNA and YSLEER. The length of the CDR3 is 16 residues. The ends were cut back, 0 bases at V and 1 base at J, with 12 bases in the middle. The CDR3 region has the DNA TGCGCCAGCAGCCAAGATATGGGCCGGGGCCAAGAGACCCAGTACTTC. It yields the protein CASSQDMGRGQETQYF.

The chain combines TRBV6-5 with TRBJ1-3; D call uncertain. V gave up 2 bases and J gave up 6 bases, with 8 bases separating them. The CDR3 is 13 residues long. Germline lookup yields CDR1 MNHEY and CDR2 SVGAGI. This CDR3 reads CASSYGQENTIYF. The CDR3 region has the DNA TGTGCCAGCAGTTACGGGCAGGAAAACACCATATATTTT.

In this sample, this clone turned up a few times. The chain has TRBV11-2 and TRBJ2-2; unclear D gene. In germline, CDR1 is SGHAT, CDR2 FQNNGV. V was cut by 6 bases and J by 6 bases, with 14 bases left in between. The length of the CDR3 is 14 residues. The CDR3 DNA reads as TGTGCCAGCAGGTCCCTGAGGCAGCCCGGGGAGCTGTTTTTT. This codes for CASRSLRQPGELFF.

This clone turned up a few times. The V call is TRBV7-8, the J call TRBJ2-5, with 9 positions matching TRBD2. The V and J ends lost 4 bases and 4 bases, in that order; junction bases with no gene match: 7. This CDR3 has 15 residues. CDR1 SGHVS and CDR2 FQNEAQ come from the germline V gene. The CDR3 coding sequence is TGTGCCAGCAGCTCGAGCCCGGGACTAGCAGAGACCCAGTACTTC. It is translated as CASSSSPGLAETQYF.

The V and J genes are TRBV29-1 and TRBJ2-2; maybe TRBD2 (6 bases). Germline values: CDR1 SQVTM, CDR2 ANQGSEA. The CDR3 totals 15 residues. With 8 bases removed from V and 7 bases from J, the gap between germline ends came to 23 bases. Here the CDR3 DNA reads TGCAGCTCGTATGCGGGGACGGGAATGGGCGGGGAGCTGTTTTTT. Translating it yields CSSYAGTGMGGELFF.

This clone was detected only a few times. The chain uses TRBV5-4 and TRBJ2-2; 12 bases are a match to TRBD2. Unmatched junction bases numbered 6, after V lost 3 bases and J lost 6 bases. Germline V CDR1 and CDR2: SGHNT, YYREEE (reference sequence). The CDR3 runs 16 residues. CDR3 nucleotides: TGTGCCAGCAGCTCCAGACTAGCGGGAGCAGCCGGGGAGCTGTTTTTT. Translation: CASSSRLAGAAGELFF.

This clone came up a few times. V is TRBV2 and J is TRBJ1-2, with 8 bases matching TRBD1. This CDR3 contains 15 residues. The V and J ends lost 6 bases and 4 bases, in that order; junction bases with no gene match: 10. Germline V gene lookup returns CDR1 SNHLY and CDR2 FYNNEI. The CDR3 protein is CASRGGQGSGYGYTF. In DNA form, the CDR3 reads TGTGCCAGCAGGGGCGGACAGGGTTCGGGCTATGGCTACACCTTC.

This chain uses TRBV6-2 or TRBV6-3 with TRBJ2-1, with 10 bases matching TRBD2. CDR1 MNHEY and CDR2 SVGEGT come from the germline V gene. CDR3 length: 20 amino acids. Germline trimming cut 2 bases from V and 0 bases from J; bases unmatched to any gene: 13. The CDR3 DNA reads as TGTGCCAGCAGTTACGCTACTAGCGGGGCCGGTCCTAGCTCCTACAATGAGCAGTTCTTC. Its translation: CASSYATSGAGPSSYNEQFF.

The V gene is TRBV7-9, the J gene TRBJ2-5; D is perhaps TRBD1 (5 bases). Between the trimmed V and J ends, which lost 5 bases and 5 bases, there was a span of 15 bases. This CDR3 has 14 amino acids. Germline CDR1 SEHNR, CDR2 FQNEAQ (reference sequence). This CDR3 is CASSLRVVNETQYF. As DNA, the CDR3 is TGTGCCAGCAGCCTCAGGGTGGTTAACGAGACCCAGTACTTC.

The chain recombines TRBV7-9 with TRBJ1-2; D not certain. The CDR3 is 16 residues long. The germline V gene encodes CDR1 SEHNR and CDR2 FQNEAQ (reference sequence). V lost 4 bases, J lost 4 bases, and 19 bases lay in between. The CDR3 here is CASSSGSGYRFYGYTF. As DNA, the CDR3 is TGTGCCAGCAGCTCAGGATCGGGGTACCGATTCTATGGCTACACCTTC.

The chain uses TRBV5-1 and TRBJ1-5; D call uncertain. The CDR3 consists of 15 residues. Germline CDR1 SGHRS, CDR2 YFSETQ. Deletions cut 5 bases from V and 0 bases from J, with 12 bases between. CDR3: CASRQVADSNQPQHF. Written as DNA, the CDR3 is TGCGCCAGCAGACAAGTGGCGGATAGCAATCAGCCCCAGCATTTT.

The chain combines TRBV5-8 with TRBJ2-1; TRBD1 agrees at 8 bases. The CDR3 spans 16 residues. The V and J ends lost 4 bases and 7 bases, in that order; junction bases with no gene match: 13. Germline loops: CDR1 SGHTS, CDR2 YDEGEE. The CDR3 DNA follows: TGTGCCAGCAGCCAAAGACAGGGGATGGTGGGTAATGAGCAGTTCTTC. This encodes CASSQRQGMVGNEQFF.

The V call is TRBV4-3, the J call TRBJ1-2; the D gene is possibly TRBD1 (5 bases). V gave up 0 bases and J gave up 4 bases, with 12 bases separating them. This CDR3 has 15 residues. Germline V lookup: CDR1 LGHNA, CDR2 YSLEER. In nucleotides, the CDR3 is TGCGCCAGCAGCCAAGAGACAACAGGCACCTATGGCTACACCTTC. Translation: CASSQETTGTYGYTF.

The genes are TRBV7-2 and TRBJ2-3; D is perhaps TRBD1 (6 bases). The CDR3 length is 14 residues. Germline-derived CDR1 and CDR2 are SGHTA and FQGNSA. V lost 4 bases and J lost 5, with 13 bases in between. In DNA, the CDR3 is TGTGCCAGCAGCTGGATTGAGACAGGAGATACGCAGTATTTT. Translated, it gives CASSWIETGDTQYF.

The chain recombines TRBV24-1 with TRBJ2-5; D is possibly TRBD1 (5 bases). Trimming shortened V by 5 bases and J by 3 bases, and 9 bases separated the two germline ends. The CDR3 has 13 amino acids. Germline V gene sequence: CDR1 KGHDR, CDR2 SFDVKD. The CDR3 region has the DNA TGTGCCACCAGTGCAGGGATGAAAGAGACCCAGTACTTC. It yields the protein CATSAGMKETQYF.

The CDR3 here is CASRGLAMLGSTDTQYF. The CDR3 coding sequence is TGTGCCAGCAGAGGACTAGCCATGTTAGGGAGCACAGATACGCAGTATTTT. The V and J genes are TRBV2 and TRBJ2-3; 8 nucleotides match TRBD2. The germline gives CDR1 SNHLY, CDR2 FYNNEI. The CDR3 runs 17 residues. V shed 6 bases and J 0 bases; nucleotides not matched to a gene: 11. Full variable domain (outside the CDR3, taken from reference TRBV2 and TRBJ2-3): EPEVTQTPSHQVTQMGQEVILRCVPISNHLYFYWYRQILGQKVEFLVSFYNNEISEKSEIFDDQFSVERPDGSNFTLKIRSTKLEDSAMYFCASRGLAMLGSTDTQYFGPGTRLTVL.

V gene TRBV3-1 (or the pseudogene TRBV3-2) combines with J gene TRBJ1-6; D might be TRBD1 (5 bases). V lost 2 bases and J 7 bases, leaving 9 bases between the germline ends. The germline CDR1 and CDR2 sequences are LGHDT and YNNKEL (reference sequence). This CDR3 spans 14 amino acids. The CDR3 loop is CASSQSRQNSPLHF. DNA for the CDR3: TGTGCCAGCAGCCAATCCCGACAGAATTCACCCCTCCACTTT.

The genes are TRBV7-2 and TRBJ2-2; possibly TRBD1 for D (6 bases). V lost 4 bases and J 1 base, leaving 16 bases between the germline ends. Germline V gene data show CDR1 as SGHTA and CDR2 as FQGNSA. This CDR3 spans 17 amino acids. CDR3 sequence: CASSSNPLGGNTGELFF. CDR3 sequence (DNA): TGTGCCAGCAGCTCGAATCCTCTAGGGGGGAACACCGGGGAGCTGTTTTTT.

The chain recombines TRBV15 with TRBJ1-6, with 8 nucleotides matching TRBD1. The CDR3 is 16 residues long. Trimming at V came to 5 bases and at J to 7 bases, leaving 10 bases not matched to a gene. CDR1 is LNHNV, CDR2 YYDKDF, per germline (reference sequence). The DNA for the CDR3 is TGTGCCACCAGCCGGGTCAGGGGGCGTCCCAATTCACCCCTCCACTTT. It translates to CATSRVRGRPNSPLHF.

The V gene is TRBV19, the J gene TRBJ1-2; 7 bases map to TRBD1. Trimming took 8 bases from V and 5 from J; bases not matched to a gene: 11. The germline V gene encodes CDR1 LNHDA and CDR2 SQIVND (reference sequence). There are 14 residues in the CDR3. In nucleotides, the CDR3 is TGTGCCAGTCGAAAGACAGGGAAGGAATATGGCTACACCTTC. Translation gives CASRKTGKEYGYTF.

This clone appeared once. This sample also contains other DNA sequences that code for the same CDR3. The chain has TRBV5-1 and TRBJ2-7, with 8 bases aligning to TRBD1. With V trimmed by 4 bases and J by 2 bases, 5 bases remained unmatched. Germline loops: CDR1 SGHRS, CDR2 YFSETQ. The CDR3 runs to 14 residues. The CDR3 bases are TGCGCCAGCAGCACTGGACAGGGTCCCTACGAGCAGTACTTC. It is translated as CASSTGQGPYEQYF.

This chain links TRBV6-6 with TRBJ2-7, with 9 bases lining up with TRBD1. The germline gives CDR1 MNHNY, CDR2 SVGAGI (reference sequence). V lost 4 bases to trimming and J lost 5 bases; unmatched junction nucleotides: 12. The CDR3 runs to 16 residues. The CDR3 protein is CASSSLVGQGGNEQYF. As DNA, the CDR3 is TGTGCCAGCAGTTCTCTCGTGGGACAGGGTGGCAACGAGCAGTACTTC.

The chain joins TRBV19 to TRBJ2-7; 8 bases match TRBD2. J gave up 2 bases and V 3 bases, and 15 bases lay outside the gene matches. Germline-derived CDR1 and CDR2 are LNHDA and SQIVND (reference sequence). This CDR3 has 18 amino acids. This CDR3 is CASSMGVGGVISPYEQYF. CDR3 bases: TGTGCCAGTAGTATGGGGGTCGGGGGGGTGATATCCCCCTACGAGCAGTACTTC. The variable domain in full, completed from reference TRBV19 and TRBJ2-7, reads DGGITQSPKYLFRKEGQNVTLSCEQNLNHDAMYWYRQDPGQGLRLIYYSQIVNDFQKGDIAEGYSVSREKKESFPLTVTSAQKNPTAFYLCASSMGVGGVISPYEQYFGPGTRLTVT.

This sequence joins TRBV6-5 and TRBJ1-1, with 8 bases matching TRBD1. The CDR3 totals 14 residues. Germline assignment: CDR1 MNHEY and CDR2 SVGAGI. V gave up 5 bases and J gave up 4 bases; unmatched junction bases: 6. DNA for the CDR3: TGTGCCAGCAGTACCAGGGGGCAAGGCACTGAAGCTTTCTTT. Amino acid sequence: CASSTRGQGTEAFF.

CDR3 bases: TGTGCCAGCAGCTTAGATCCTGGGGAGACAGATACGCAGTATTTT. Translating it yields CASSLDPGETDTQYF. The rearrangement joins TRBV11-3 to TRBJ2-3, with TRBD2 as a possible D gene (5 bases). Germline V gives CDR1 SGHNT, CDR2 YENEEA. V lost 0 bases and J 3 bases, leaving 10 bases between the germline ends. The CDR3 consists of 15 residues. Based on the CDR3 plus reference TRBV11-3 and TRBJ2-3, the full variable domain is EAGVVQSPRYKIIEKKQPVAFWCNPISGHNTLYWYLQNLGQGPELLIRYENEEAVDDSQLPKDRFSAERLKGVDSTLKIQPAELGDSAVYLCASSLDPGETDTQYFGPGTRLTVL.

The CDR3 sequence is CASSSTGWNNSPLHF. CDR3 coding DNA: TGTGCCAGCAGCTCTACGGGGTGGAATAATTCACCCCTCCACTTT. The chain employs TRBV7-2 and TRBJ1-6; the D is unclear. CDR1 and CDR2 (germline): SGHTA, FQGNSA. V lost 4 bases, J lost 5 bases, and 12 bases lay in between. The CDR3 runs to 15 residues.

The V and J genes are TRBV14 and TRBJ1-1; TRBD1 is a possible D gene (6 bases). V lost 4 bases, J lost 1 base, and 10 bases lay in between. The length of the CDR3 is 14 residues. The germline V gene has CDR1 SGHDN and CDR2 FVKESK. The CDR3: CASSLTTGNTEAFF. The CDR3 coding sequence is TGTGCCAGCAGCCTTACGACAGGGAACACTGAAGCTTTCTTT.

The genes are TRBV15 and TRBJ1-5; a weak D match, TRBD1 (6 bases). The CDR3 loop spans 15 amino acids. Germline values: CDR1 LNHNV, CDR2 YYDKDF (reference sequence). The V end lost 4 bases, the J end lost 2 bases, and 12 bases lay between the germline ends. The CDR3 loop reads CATSILGGGNQPQHF. Here the CDR3 DNA reads TGTGCCACCAGCATACTTGGGGGCGGCAATCAGCCCCAGCATTTT.